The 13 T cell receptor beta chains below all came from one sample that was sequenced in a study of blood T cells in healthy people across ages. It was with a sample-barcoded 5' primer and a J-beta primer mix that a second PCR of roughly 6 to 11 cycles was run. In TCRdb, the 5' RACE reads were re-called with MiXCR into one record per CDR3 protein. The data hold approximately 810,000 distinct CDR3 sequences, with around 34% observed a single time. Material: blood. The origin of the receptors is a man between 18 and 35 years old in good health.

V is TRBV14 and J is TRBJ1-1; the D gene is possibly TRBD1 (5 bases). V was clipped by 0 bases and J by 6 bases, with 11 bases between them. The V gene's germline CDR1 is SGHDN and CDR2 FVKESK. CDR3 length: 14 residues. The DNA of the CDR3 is TGTGCCAGCAGCCAAGAACCCAAAGGGGCTGAAGCTTTCTTT. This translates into CASSQEPKGAEAFF.

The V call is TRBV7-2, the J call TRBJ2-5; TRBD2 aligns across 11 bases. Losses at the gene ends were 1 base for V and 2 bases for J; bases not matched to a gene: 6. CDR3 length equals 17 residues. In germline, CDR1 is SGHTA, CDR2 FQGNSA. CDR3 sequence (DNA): TGTGCCAGCAGCTTAGTGGGACTAGCGGAGGGGCAAGAGACCCAGTACTTC. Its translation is CASSLVGLAEGQETQYF. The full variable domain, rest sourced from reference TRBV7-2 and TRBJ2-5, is GAGVSQSPSNKVTEKGKDVELRCDPISGHTALYWYRQSLGQGLEFLIYFQGNSAPDKSGLPSDRFSAERTGGSVSTLTIQRTQQEDSAVYLCASSLVGLAEGQETQYFGPGTRLLVL.

CDR3 amino acids: CASSAQEGNADTQYF. The CDR3 DNA reads as TGCGCCAGCAGCGCCCAGGAGGGGAACGCAGATACGCAGTATTTT. V is TRBV4-3 and J is TRBJ2-3; tentatively, D is TRBD2 (6 bases). CDR3 length equals 15 residues. Germline V gives CDR1 LGHNA, CDR2 YSLEER. The V and J ends lost 5 bases and 4 bases respectively, with 16 bases between them.

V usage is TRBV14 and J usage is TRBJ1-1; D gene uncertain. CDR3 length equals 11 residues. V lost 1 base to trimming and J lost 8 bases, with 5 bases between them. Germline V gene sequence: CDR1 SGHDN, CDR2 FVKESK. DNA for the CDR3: TGTGCCAGCAGCCAAGTGGGGGAAGCTTTCTTT. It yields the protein CASSQVGEAFF.

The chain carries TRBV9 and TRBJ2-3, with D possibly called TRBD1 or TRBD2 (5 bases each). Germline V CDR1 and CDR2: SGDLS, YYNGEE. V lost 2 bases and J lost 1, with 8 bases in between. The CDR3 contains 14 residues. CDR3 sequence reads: CASSVGDGTDTQYF. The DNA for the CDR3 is TGTGCCAGCAGCGTGGGGGACGGCACAGATACGCAGTATTTT.

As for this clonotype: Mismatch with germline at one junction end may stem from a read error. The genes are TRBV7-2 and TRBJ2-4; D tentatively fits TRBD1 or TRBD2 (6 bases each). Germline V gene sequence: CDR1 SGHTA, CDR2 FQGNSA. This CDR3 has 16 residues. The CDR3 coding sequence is TGTGCCAGCAGCTTAGGAGCGGGCTCCCGATGGGACATTCGGTACTTC. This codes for CASSLGAGSRWDIRYF.

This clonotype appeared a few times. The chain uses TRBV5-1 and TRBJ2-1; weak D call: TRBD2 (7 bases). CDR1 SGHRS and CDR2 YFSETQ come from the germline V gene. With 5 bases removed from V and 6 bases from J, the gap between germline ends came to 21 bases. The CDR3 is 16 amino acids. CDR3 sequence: CASRWERGALGNEQFF. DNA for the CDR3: TGCGCCAGCAGGTGGGAACGGGGGGCATTGGGCAATGAGCAGTTCTTC.

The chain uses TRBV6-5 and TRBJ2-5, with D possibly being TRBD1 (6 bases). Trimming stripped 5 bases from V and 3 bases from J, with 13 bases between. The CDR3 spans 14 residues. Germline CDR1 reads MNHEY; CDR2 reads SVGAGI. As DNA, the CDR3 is TGTGCCAGCAGTGAACGCCGGACAGAAGAGACCCAGTACTTC. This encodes CASSERRTEETQYF.

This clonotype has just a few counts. The CDR3 region is CASSHAPPGTGGLPSSYNEQFF. The CDR3 DNA reads TGCGCCAGCAGCCACGCGCCCCCCGGGACAGGGGGCCTACCGAGCTCCTACAATGAGCAGTTCTTC. The chain joins TRBV4-3 to TRBJ2-1; 12 nucleotides match TRBD1. From germline, CDR1 is LGHNA and CDR2 YSLEER. Trimming at V came to 3 bases and at J to 0 bases, leaving 18 bases not matched to a gene. CDR3 size: 22 residues.

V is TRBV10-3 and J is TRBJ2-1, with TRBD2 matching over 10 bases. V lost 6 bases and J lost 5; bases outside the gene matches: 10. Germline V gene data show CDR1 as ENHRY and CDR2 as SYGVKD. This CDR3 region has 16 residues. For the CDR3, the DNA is TGTGCCATCAGCCAAGGTGGGACTAGCGTGGACAATGAGCAGTTCTTC. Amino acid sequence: CAISQGGTSVDNEQFF.

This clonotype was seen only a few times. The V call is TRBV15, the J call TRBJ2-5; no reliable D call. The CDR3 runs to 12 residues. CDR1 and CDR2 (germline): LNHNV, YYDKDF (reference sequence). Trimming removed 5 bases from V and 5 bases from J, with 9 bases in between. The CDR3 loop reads CATSAESETQYF. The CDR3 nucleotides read TGTGCCACCAGCGCCGAGAGTGAGACCCAGTACTTC.

The chain's CDR3 is CASSLRLAGQETQYF. CDR3 DNA sequence: TGTGCCAGCAGTTTACGGCTAGCAGGCCAAGAGACCCAGTACTTC. The genes are TRBV12-3 or TRBV12-4 and TRBJ2-5; maybe TRBD2 (5 bases). Trimming shortened V by 2 bases and J by 1 base, and 11 bases separated the two germline ends. The CDR3 consists of 15 residues.

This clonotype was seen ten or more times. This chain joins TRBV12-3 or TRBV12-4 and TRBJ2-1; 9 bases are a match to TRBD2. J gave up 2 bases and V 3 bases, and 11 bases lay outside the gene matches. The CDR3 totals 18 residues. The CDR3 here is CASSFGGGAPVPYNEQFF. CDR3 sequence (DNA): TGTGCCAGCAGTTTTGGCGGGGGGGCCCCCGTACCCTACAATGAGCAGTTCTTC.